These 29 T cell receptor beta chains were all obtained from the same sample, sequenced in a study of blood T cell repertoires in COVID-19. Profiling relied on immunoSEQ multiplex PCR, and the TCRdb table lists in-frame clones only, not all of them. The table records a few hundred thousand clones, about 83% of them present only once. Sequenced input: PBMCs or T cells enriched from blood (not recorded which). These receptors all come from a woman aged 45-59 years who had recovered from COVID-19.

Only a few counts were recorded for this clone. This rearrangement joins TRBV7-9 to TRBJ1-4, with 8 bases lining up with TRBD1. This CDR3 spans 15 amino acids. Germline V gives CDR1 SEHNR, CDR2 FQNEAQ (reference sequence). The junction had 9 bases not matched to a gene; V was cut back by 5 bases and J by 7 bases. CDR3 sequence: CASSHGQGGVEKLFF. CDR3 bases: TGTGCCAGCAGCCACGGACAGGGCGGAGTTGAAAAACTGTTTTTT. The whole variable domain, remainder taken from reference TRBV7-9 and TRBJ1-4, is DTGVSQNPRHKITKRGQNVTFRCDPISEHNRLYWYRQTLGQGPEFLTYFQNEAQLEKSRLLSDRFSAERPKGSFSTLEIQRTEQGDSAMYLCASSHGQGGVEKLFFGSGTQLSVL.

CDR3: CASSRTTGGTEAFF. The CDR3 DNA reads as TGTGCCAGCAGCAGAACGACAGGGGGCACTGAAGCTTTCTTT. V and J are TRBV3-1 (or the pseudogene TRBV3-2) and TRBJ1-1, with TRBD1 matching 9 bases. The CDR3 consists of 14 residues. Germline-derived CDR1 and CDR2 are LGHDT and YNNKEL (reference sequence). V trimming: 5 bases; J trimming: 4 bases; junction bases outside the gene matches: 5.

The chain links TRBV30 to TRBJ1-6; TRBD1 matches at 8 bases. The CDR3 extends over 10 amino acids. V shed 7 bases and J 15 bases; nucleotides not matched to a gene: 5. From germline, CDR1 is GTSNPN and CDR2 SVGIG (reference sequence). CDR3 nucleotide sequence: TGTGCCTACACGGACAGGGACCTCCACTTT. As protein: CAYTDRDLHF.

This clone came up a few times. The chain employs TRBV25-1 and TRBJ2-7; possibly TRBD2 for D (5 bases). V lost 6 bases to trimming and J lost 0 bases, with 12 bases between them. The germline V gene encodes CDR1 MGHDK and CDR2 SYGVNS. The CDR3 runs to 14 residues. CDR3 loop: CASSQRANSYEQYF. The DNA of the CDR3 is TGTGCCAGCAGCCAGAGGGCGAACTCCTACGAGCAGTACTTC.

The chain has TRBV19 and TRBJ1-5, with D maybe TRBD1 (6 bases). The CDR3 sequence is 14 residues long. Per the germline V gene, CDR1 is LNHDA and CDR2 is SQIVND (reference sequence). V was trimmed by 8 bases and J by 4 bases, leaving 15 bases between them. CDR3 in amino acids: CASQPGQTNQPQHF. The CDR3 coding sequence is TGTGCCAGTCAACCGGGACAAACTAATCAGCCCCAGCATTTT.

CDR3 sequence reads: CASSQDPPGGGAYEQYF. The CDR3 DNA sequence: TGCGCCAGCAGCCAAGATCCCCCGGGGGGCGGGGCCTACGAGCAGTACTTC. The chain recombines TRBV4-1 with TRBJ2-7, with a tentative D call TRBD2 (7 bases). The CDR3 runs 17 residues. Trimming took off 0 bases at V and 2 bases at J, with 17 bases between the two ends. The germline V gene encodes CDR1 MGHRA and CDR2 YSYEKL.

CDR3 coding DNA: TGTGCCAGCAGTCCTCCGCCGGGACAGGTAACTAATCAGCCCCAGCATTTT. It translates to CASSPPPGQVTNQPQHF. The chain carries TRBV28 and TRBJ1-5; 8 nucleotides agree with TRBD1. The CDR3 covers 17 residues. V gave up 5 bases and J gave up 4 bases; unmatched junction bases: 13. The V gene's germline CDR1 is MDHEN and CDR2 SYDVKM.

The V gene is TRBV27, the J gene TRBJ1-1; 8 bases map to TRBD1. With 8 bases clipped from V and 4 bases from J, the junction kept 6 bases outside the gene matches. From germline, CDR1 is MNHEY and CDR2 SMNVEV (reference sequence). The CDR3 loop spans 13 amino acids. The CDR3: CASYGQGATEAFF. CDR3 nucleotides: TGTGCCAGCTACGGACAGGGCGCCACTGAAGCTTTCTTT.

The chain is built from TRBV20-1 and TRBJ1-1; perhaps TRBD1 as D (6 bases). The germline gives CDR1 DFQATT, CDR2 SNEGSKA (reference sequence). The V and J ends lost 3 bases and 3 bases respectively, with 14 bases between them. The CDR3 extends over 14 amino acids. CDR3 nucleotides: TGCAGTGCTAGTAAGGGGGTCCTACACACTGAAGCTTTCTTT. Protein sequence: CSASKGVLHTEAFF.

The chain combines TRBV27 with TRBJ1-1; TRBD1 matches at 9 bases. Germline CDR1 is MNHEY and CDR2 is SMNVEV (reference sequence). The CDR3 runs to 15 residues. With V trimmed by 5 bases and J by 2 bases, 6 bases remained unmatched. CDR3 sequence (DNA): TGTGCCAGCAGTCCCGGGACAGGGCTAAACACTGAAGCTTTCTTT. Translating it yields CASSPGTGLNTEAFF.

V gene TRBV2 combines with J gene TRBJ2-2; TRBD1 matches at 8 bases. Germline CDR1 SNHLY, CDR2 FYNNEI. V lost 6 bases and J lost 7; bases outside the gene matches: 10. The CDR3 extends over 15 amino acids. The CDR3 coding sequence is TGTGCCAGCAGCCAATGGACAGGGTCGGTCGGGGAGCTGTTTTTT. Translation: CASSQWTGSVGELFF.

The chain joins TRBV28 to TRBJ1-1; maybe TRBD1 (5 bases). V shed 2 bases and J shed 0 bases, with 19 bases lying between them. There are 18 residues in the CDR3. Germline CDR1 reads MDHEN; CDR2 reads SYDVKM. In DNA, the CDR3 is TGTGCCAGCAGTTTAAGGGGCGGAGTGAGCGCCATGAACACTGAAGCTTTCTTT. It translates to CASSLRGGVSAMNTEAFF.

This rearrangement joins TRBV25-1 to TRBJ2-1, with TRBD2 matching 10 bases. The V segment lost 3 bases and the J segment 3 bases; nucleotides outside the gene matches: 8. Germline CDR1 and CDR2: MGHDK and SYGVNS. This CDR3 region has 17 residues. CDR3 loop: CASSEVAGGYFYNEQFF. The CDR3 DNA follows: TGTGCCAGCAGTGAGGTAGCGGGGGGATATTTCTACAATGAGCAGTTCTTC.

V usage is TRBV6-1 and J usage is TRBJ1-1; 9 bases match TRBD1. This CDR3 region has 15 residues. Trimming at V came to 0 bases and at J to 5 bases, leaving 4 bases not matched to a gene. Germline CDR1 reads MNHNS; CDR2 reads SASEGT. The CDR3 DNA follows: TGTGCCAGCAGTGAAGCACGGACAGGGGTGACTGAAGCTTTCTTT. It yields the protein CASSEARTGVTEAFF.

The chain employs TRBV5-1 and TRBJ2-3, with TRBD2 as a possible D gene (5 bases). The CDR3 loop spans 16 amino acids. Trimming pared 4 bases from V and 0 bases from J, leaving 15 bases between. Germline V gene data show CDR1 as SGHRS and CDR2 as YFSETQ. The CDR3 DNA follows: TGCGCCAGCAGCACCGCGGGTCCTACTAGCACAGATACGCAGTATTTT. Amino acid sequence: CASSTAGPTSTDTQYF.

The CDR3 protein is CASNPQGLNYGYTF. CDR3 sequence (DNA): TGTGCCAGTAACCCACAGGGTCTTAACTATGGCTACACCTTC. This chain uses TRBV19 with TRBJ1-2, with D perhaps TRBD1 (6 bases). V shed 7 bases and J shed 1 base, with 13 bases lying between them. Germline loops: CDR1 LNHDA, CDR2 SQIVND (reference sequence). The CDR3 length is 14 residues.

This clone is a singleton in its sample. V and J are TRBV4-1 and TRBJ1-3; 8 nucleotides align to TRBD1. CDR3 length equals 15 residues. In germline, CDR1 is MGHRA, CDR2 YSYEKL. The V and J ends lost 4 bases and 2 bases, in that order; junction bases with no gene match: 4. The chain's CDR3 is CASSPGTGAGNTIYF. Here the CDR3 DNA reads TGCGCCAGCAGCCCCGGGACAGGTGCTGGAAACACCATATATTTT.

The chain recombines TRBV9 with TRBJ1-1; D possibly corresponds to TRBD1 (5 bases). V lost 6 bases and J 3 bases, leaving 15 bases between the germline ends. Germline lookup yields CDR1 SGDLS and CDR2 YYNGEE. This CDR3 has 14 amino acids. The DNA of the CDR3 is TGTGCCAGCACCCCGCCGGGGGACGACACTGAAGCTTTCTTT. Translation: CASTPPGDDTEAFF. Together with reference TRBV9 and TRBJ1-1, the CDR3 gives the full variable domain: DSGVTQTPKHLITATGQRVTLRCSPRSGDLSVYWYQQSLDQGLQFLIQYYNGEERAKGNILERFSAQQFPDLHSELNLSSLELGDSALYFCASTPPGDDTEAFFGQGTRLTVV.

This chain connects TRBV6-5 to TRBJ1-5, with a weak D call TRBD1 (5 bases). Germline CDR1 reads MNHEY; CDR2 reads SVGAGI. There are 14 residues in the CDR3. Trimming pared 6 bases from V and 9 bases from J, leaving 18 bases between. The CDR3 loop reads CASREGPTVGPQHF. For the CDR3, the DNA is TGTGCCAGCAGGGAGGGACCGACGGTGGGGCCCCAGCATTTT.

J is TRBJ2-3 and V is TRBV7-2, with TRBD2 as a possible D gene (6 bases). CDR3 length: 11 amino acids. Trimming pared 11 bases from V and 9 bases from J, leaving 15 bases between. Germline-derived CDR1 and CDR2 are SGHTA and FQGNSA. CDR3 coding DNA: TGTGCCGGTCAATATGCGGGAACGCAGTATTTT. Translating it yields CAGQYAGTQYF.

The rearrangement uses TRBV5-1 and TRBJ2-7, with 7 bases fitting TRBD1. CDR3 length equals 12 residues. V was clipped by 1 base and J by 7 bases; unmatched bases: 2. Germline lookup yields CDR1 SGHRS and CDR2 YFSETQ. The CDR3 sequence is CASSLTGAEQYF. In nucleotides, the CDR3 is TGCGCCAGCAGCTTGACAGGGGCTGAGCAGTACTTC.

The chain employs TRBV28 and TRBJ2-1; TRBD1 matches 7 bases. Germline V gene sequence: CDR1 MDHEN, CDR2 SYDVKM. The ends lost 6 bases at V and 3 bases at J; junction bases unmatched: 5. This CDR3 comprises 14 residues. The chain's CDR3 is CASSPRTGYNEQFF. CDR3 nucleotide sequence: TGTGCCAGCAGCCCACGGACAGGCTACAATGAGCAGTTCTTC.

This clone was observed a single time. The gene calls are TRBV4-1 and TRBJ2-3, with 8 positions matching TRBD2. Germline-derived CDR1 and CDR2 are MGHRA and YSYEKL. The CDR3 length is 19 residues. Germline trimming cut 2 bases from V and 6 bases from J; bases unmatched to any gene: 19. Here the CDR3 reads CASSQILAGGSGVADTQYF. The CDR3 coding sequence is TGCGCCAGCAGCCAAATTCTTGCAGGCGGTAGCGGGGTCGCCGATACGCAGTATTTT.

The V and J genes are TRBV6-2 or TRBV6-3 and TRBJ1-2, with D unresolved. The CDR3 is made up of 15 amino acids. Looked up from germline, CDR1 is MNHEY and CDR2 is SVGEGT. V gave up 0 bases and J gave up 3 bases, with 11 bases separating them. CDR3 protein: CASSYSLGPDYGYTF. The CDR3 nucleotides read TGTGCCAGCAGTTACTCCCTAGGCCCGGACTATGGCTACACCTTC.

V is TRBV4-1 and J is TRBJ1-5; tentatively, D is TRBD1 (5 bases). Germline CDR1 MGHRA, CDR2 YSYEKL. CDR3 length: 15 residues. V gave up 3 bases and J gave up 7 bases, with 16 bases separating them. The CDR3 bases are TGCGCCAGCAGCCAGGCGGCGGCAGGGCGCCAGCCCCAGCATTTT. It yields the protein CASSQAAAGRQPQHF.

DNA of the CDR3: TGCGCCAGCAGCGCAAAACTAGCGGGGGACGGTTGGGAGCAGTTCTTC. This gives the protein CASSAKLAGDGWEQFF. The gene calls are TRBV5-1 and TRBJ2-1, with TRBD2 matching 11 bases. CDR3 length: 16 residues. Germline V gene data show CDR1 as SGHRS and CDR2 as YFSETQ. The junction had 13 bases not matched to a gene; V was cut back by 4 bases and J by 10 bases.

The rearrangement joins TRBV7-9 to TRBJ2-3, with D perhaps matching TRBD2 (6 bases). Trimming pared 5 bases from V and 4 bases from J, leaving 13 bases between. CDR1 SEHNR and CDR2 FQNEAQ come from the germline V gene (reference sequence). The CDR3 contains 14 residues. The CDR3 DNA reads TGTGCCAGCAGCATCCAGGGAGGCGCAGATACGCAGTATTTT. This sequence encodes CASSIQGGADTQYF.

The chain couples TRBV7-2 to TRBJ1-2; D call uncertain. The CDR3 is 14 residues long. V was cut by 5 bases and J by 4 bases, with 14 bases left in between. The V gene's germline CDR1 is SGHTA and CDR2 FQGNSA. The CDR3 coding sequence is TGTGCCAGCAGCGAAGCGGGGAGTAGCTATGGCTACACCTTC. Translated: CASSEAGSSYGYTF.

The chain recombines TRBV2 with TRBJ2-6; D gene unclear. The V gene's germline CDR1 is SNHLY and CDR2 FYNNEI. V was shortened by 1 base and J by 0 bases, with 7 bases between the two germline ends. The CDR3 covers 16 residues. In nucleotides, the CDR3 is TGTGCCAGCAGTGAAGGATGGAGCTCTGGGGCCAACGTCCTGACTTTC. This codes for CASSEGWSSGANVLTF.